This TCR beta chain was recorded in a study of neurological immune-mediated disorders. Indicated time point: longitudinal time-point 1 (baseline). This clonotype was counted many times. In TCRdb, the 5' RACE reads were re-called with MiXCR into one record per CDR3 protein. The table shows some 49,000 distinct CDR3 sequences, with more than 8.5% occurring only once. The TCR originated in a woman aged 40 to 50 in good health. The sample was PBMCs.

DNA for the CDR3: TGCAGTGCTCGGGTTTTTGGGGGCTGGGGTGAAGCTTTCTTT. Protein product: CSARVFGGWGEAFF. The gene calls are TRBV20-1 and TRBJ1-1; weak D call: TRBD1 (6 bases). This CDR3 is built from 14 residues. Germline V gene lookup returns CDR1 DFQATT and CDR2 SNEGSKA (reference sequence). The V and J ends lost 5 bases and 7 bases respectively, with 20 bases between them.